Presented here are 12 T cell receptor beta chains from one specimen sequenced in a study of T cells in Graves' hyperthyroidism and ophthalmopathy (dated by TCRdb to 2018 to 2020). Libraries were made using multiplex PCR. Data came from an Illumina HiSeq 2000. The TCR beta CDR3 regions were amplified from the RNA transcripts. For the first round of RT-PCR on the TCR CDR3, the HTBI primer set was used together with the Qiagen OneStep RT-PCR kit. TCRdb trimmed public reads at Q25 via fastp, called clones via MiXCR and kept in-frame beta chains. Here each entry gathers all rows of one CDR3 protein and keeps the most common genes and DNA. The sample contains hundreds of thousands of distinct CDR3 sequences, about half of them found a single time. Together, the top ten hold nearly 8.5% of the sample. Sequenced sample: peripheral blood or thyroid tissue (not recorded which). These receptors were taken from a woman younger than 30 with Graves' hyperthyroidism. Donor details come from another sample of the same person, matched by shared clones.

The chain is built from TRBV7-9 and TRBJ2-7, with 7 bases matching TRBD1. The J segment lost 2 bases and the V segment lost 6 bases, leaving 19 bases of the junction unmatched. The CDR3 spans 18 residues. Germline V gene data show CDR1 as SEHNR and CDR2 as FQNEAQ (reference sequence). This chain's CDR3 is CASSPIGRDRDEPYEQYF. The DNA for the CDR3 is TGTGCCAGCAGTCCCATCGGGCGCGACAGGGACGAACCCTACGAGCAGTACTTC.

This chain connects TRBV12-5 to TRBJ1-1; D is possibly TRBD1 (5 bases). Germline assignment: CDR1 LGHNT and CDR2 FRNRAP. The CDR3 has 15 residues. Trimming stripped 4 bases from V and 0 bases from J, with 12 bases between. CDR3 region: CASGSPQGMNTEAFF. CDR3 DNA sequence: TGTGCTAGTGGTTCCCCGCAGGGCATGAACACTGAAGCTTTCTTT.

V is TRBV7-9 and J is TRBJ1-5; D is perhaps TRBD1 (6 bases). The CDR3 runs 15 residues. The germline V gene has CDR1 SEHNR and CDR2 FQNEAQ (reference sequence). Trimming took 7 bases from V and 5 from J, leaving 18 bases between them. The CDR3 spells CASNEDGSGDQPQHF. The CDR3, as DNA: TGTGCCAGCAACGAGGACGGGTCAGGGGATCAGCCCCAGCATTTT.

This chain uses TRBV7-3 with TRBJ2-2; tentatively, D is TRBD2 (6 bases). Deletions cut 7 bases from V and 2 bases from J, with 11 bases between. This CDR3 region has 14 residues. Per germline, CDR1 SGHTA and CDR2 FQGTGA. The CDR3 DNA follows: TGTGCCAGCACGACAGCGGGCAACACCGGGGAGCTGTTTTTT. It translates to CASTTAGNTGELFF. The full variable domain, in which reference TRBV7-3 and TRBJ2-2 provide the parts outside the CDR3, is GAGVSQTPSNKVTEKGKYVELRCDPISGHTALYWYRQSLGQGPEFLIYFQGTGAADDSGLPNDRFFAVRPEGSVSTLKIQRTERGDSAVYLCASTTAGNTGELFFGEGSRLTVL.

The chain couples TRBV6-1 to TRBJ1-1; D is ambiguous. The CDR3 is made up of 14 amino acids. The V end was cut by 2 bases, the J end by 2 bases, with 9 bases between. Germline V lookup: CDR1 MNHNS, CDR2 SASEGT. Written as DNA, the CDR3 is TGTGCCAGCAGTGAATGGCAGAGTAACACTGAAGCTTTCTTT. Translating it yields CASSEWQSNTEAFF.

The J gene is TRBJ2-2, the V gene TRBV4-2; 10 bases map to TRBD1. Losses at the gene ends were 4 bases for V and 5 bases for J; bases not matched to a gene: 4. This CDR3 is 15 amino acids long. CDR1 and CDR2 (germline): LGHNA, YNFKEQ. CDR3 DNA: TGTGCCAGCAGCCTCCGGGACAGGGGAACCGGGGAGCTGTTTTTT. This gives the protein CASSLRDRGTGELFF.

The gene calls are TRBV7-2 and TRBJ2-5; the D gene could be TRBD1 or TRBD2 (5 bases each). The V and J ends lost 5 bases and 2 bases respectively, with 18 bases between them. This CDR3 is 16 amino acids long. Per germline, CDR1 SGHTA and CDR2 FQGNSA. This chain's CDR3 is CASSPQMTAAQETQYF. CDR3 DNA sequence: TGTGCCAGCAGCCCACAAATGACAGCGGCTCAAGAGACCCAGTACTTC.

On this clonotype itself: This may be a read error: a much more frequent sequence differs by one nucleotide. The V gene is TRBV2, the J gene TRBJ1-2, with no clear D. Germline V gene data show CDR1 as SNHLY and CDR2 as FYNNEI. The CDR3 contains 11 residues. The CDR3 coding sequence is TGTGCCAGCAGACTTAACTATGACTACACCTTC. Protein: CASRLNYDYTF.

This sequence joins TRBV2 and TRBJ1-2; D may be TRBD1 (6 bases). Germline CDR1 reads SNHLY; CDR2 reads FYNNEI. This CDR3 region has 12 residues. V lost 6 bases and J lost 8, with 13 bases in between. CDR3 sequence reads: CASSHRADGYTF. In DNA, the CDR3 is TGTGCCAGCAGCCACAGGGCGGACGGCTACACCTTC.

This clonotype has at least ten counts. The CDR3: CASSLGGTPYGYTF. DNA for the CDR3: TGTGCCAGCAGCTTAGGCGGGACACCCTATGGCTACACCTTC. V and J are TRBV7-9 and TRBJ1-2; possible D gene TRBD1, 6 bases. In germline, CDR1 is SEHNR, CDR2 FQNEAQ (reference sequence). This CDR3 is 14 amino acids long. The V and J ends lost 1 base and 4 bases respectively, with 10 bases between them.

This clonotype was recorded a few times. V usage is TRBV5-4 and J usage is TRBJ2-2; no definite D call. Germline V gives CDR1 SGHNT, CDR2 YYREEE (reference sequence). Trimming shortened V by 3 bases and J by 7 bases, and 10 bases separated the two germline ends. The CDR3 consists of 13 residues. This CDR3 reads CASSSGGGGELFF. In nucleotides, the CDR3 is TGTGCCAGCAGCTCCGGTGGCGGCGGGGAGCTGTTTTTT.

This chain joins TRBV5-1 and TRBJ2-5, with D hard to call. V was cut by 0 bases and J by 1 base, with 10 bases left in between. The CDR3 is 15 amino acids. Germline V gene sequence: CDR1 SGHRS, CDR2 YFSETQ. This CDR3 is CASSLASGLQETQYF. The CDR3 region has the DNA TGCGCCAGCAGCTTGGCCTCAGGCCTCCAAGAGACCCAGTACTTC.